The rows below give T cell receptor beta chains drawn from one sample of a study of T cells in Graves' hyperthyroidism and ophthalmopathy. TCRdb recomputed calls from the multiplex PCR reads with MiXCR, one row per CDR3 protein. The sample yields 600,000 to 700,000 distinct CDR3 sequences, roughly 46% seen once. The sequenced material came from peripheral blood or thyroid tissue (not recorded which). The source of these receptors is an adult man with Graves' disease, either hyperthyroidism or ophthalmopathy (not recorded which). The CDR3 runs from the conserved cysteine through the conserved F or W. Fields, in order: V gene, clone size, D gene, J gene, CDR3 protein, CDR3 DNA. D genes are given only for firm matches. Not every row has a clone size; where given, it reads once, few, many or a size class.

TRBV14,few,NA,TRBJ2-5,CASSQVGGETQYF,TGTGCCAGCAGCCAAGTGGGTGGAGAGACCCAGTACTTC
TRBV12-3/TRBV12-4,few,TRBD2,TRBJ2-5,CASSFAREGRETQYF,TGTGCCAGCAGTTTCGCGCGGGAGGGCCGGGAGACCCAGTACTTC
TRBV5-1,few,NA,TRBJ1-2,CASRHDDGAAIGYTF,TGCGCCAGCAGACATGATGACGGAGCAGCTATTGGCTACACCTTC
TRBV7-9,NA,TRBD1,TRBJ1-1,CASSFRDRGHTEAFF,TGTGCCAGCAGCTTCCGGGACAGGGGGCATACTGAAGCTTTCTTT
TRBV5-1,NA,NA,TRBJ2-2,CASSLQQPGTGELFF,TGCGCCAGCAGCTTGCAACAACCCGGGACCGGGGAGCTGTTTTTT
TRBV7-8,NA,TRBD1,TRBJ2-5,CASSSNTGDSLSSQETQYF,TGTGCCAGCAGTTCCAACACAGGGGACAGTCTCAGCAGCCAAGAGACCCAGTACTTC
TRBV9,many,TRBD2,TRBJ2-7,CASNPGGVVAEQYF,TGTGCCAGCAACCCGGGGGGTGTTGTGGCCGAGCAGTACTTC
TRBV6-5,NA,NA,TRBJ2-2,CASSYDGAHGELFF,TGTGCCAGCAGTTATGACGGGGCACACGGGGAGCTGTTTTTT
TRBV29-1,many,NA,TRBJ1-2,CSVGNRAGYGYTF,TGCAGCGTTGGTAACAGGGCAGGCTATGGCTACACCTTC
TRBV5-1,NA,TRBD1,TRBJ1-1,CASSLEAGGFEAFF,TGCGCCAGCAGCTTGGAGGCAGGGGGATTTGAAGCTTTCTTT
TRBV29-1,NA,TRBD2,TRBJ2-2,CSWVAGRRTGELFF,TGCAGCTGGGTAGCGGGACGTAGGACCGGGGAGCTGTTTTTT
TRBV5-1,NA,TRBD1,TRBJ1-5,CASSLAPGGGNQPQHF,TGCGCCAGCAGCTTGGCCCCAGGGGGCGGCAATCAGCCCCAGCATTTT
TRBV7-2,many,NA,TRBJ2-5,CASSSGGQETQYF,TGTGCCAGCAGCTCCGGGGGACAAGAGACCCAGTACTTC
TRBV6-2/TRBV6-3,NA,NA,TRBJ2-5,CASSKLQGTQYF,TGTGCCAGCAGCAAACTCCAAGGGACCCAGTACTTC
TRBV10-3,NA,NA,TRBJ2-6,CATSDPPGANVLTF,TGTGCCACCAGTGACCCCCCCGGGGCCAACGTCCTGACTTTC
TRBV7-2,NA,NA,TRBJ1-5,CASRPPGDQPQHF,TGTGCCAGCAGGCCACCAGGGGATCAGCCCCAGCATTTT
TRBV5-1,many,TRBD1,TRBJ2-7,CASSLGQGSEQYF,TGCGCCAGCAGCCTTGGACAGGGGAGCGAGCAGTACTTC
TRBV9,NA,TRBD2,TRBJ2-7,CASSVGGVSYEQYF,TGTGCCAGCAGCGTTGGGGGGGTTTCCTACGAGCAGTACTTC
TRBV20-1,NA,TRBD1,TRBJ1-6,CSANRDSYNSPLHF,TGCAGTGCTAACCGGGACAGCTATAATTCACCCCTCCACTTT
TRBV25-1,NA,NA,TRBJ1-4,CASSSTMDNFATNEKLFF,TGTGCCAGCAGTTCGACGATGGACAATTTTGCAACTAATGAAAAACTGTTTTTT
TRBV29-1,once,NA,TRBJ1-2,CSVELQAPNYGHTF,TGCAGCGTTGAGTTGCAGGCCCCTAACTATGGCCACACCTTC